These 14 T cell receptor beta chains were sequenced from one sample in a study of T cell responses to AZD1222 COVID-19 vaccine. Repertoires were generated with immunoSEQ multiplex PCR, while TCRdb's copy carries only in-frame clones and drops some. Altogether about 120,000 clones are present, approximately 83% being singletons, with the ten largest covering roughly 9.1%. Sequencing was performed on peripheral blood, taken on day 0 of AZD1222 vaccination. The receptors stem from an adult in good health.

This chain connects TRBV30 to TRBJ1-4; D is possibly TRBD1 (5 bases). The germline CDR1 and CDR2 sequences are GTSNPN and SVGIG (reference sequence). The CDR3 length is 15 residues. V lost 3 bases and J 3 bases, leaving 14 bases between the germline ends. CDR3 residues: CAWRADGGANEKLFF. Here the CDR3 DNA reads TGTGCCTGGAGGGCCGATGGGGGGGCTAATGAAAAACTGTTTTTT.

V gene TRBV18 combines with J gene TRBJ1-4; no clear D. The CDR3 spans 16 residues. Germline lookup yields CDR1 KGHSH and CDR2 LQKENI. Trimming took off 0 bases at V and 7 bases at J, with 15 bases between the two ends. The CDR3 region has the DNA TGTGCCAGCTCACCACCGCTTGTTAGGAAGGGTGAAAAACTGTTTTTT. The encoded protein is CASSPPLVRKGEKLFF.

This clone has only one observation. In DNA, the CDR3 is TGTGCCAGCAGTTTAGAACAGCTCTTTGGCTACACCTTC. It yields the protein CASSLEQLFGYTF. This chain joins TRBV28 and TRBJ1-2; D gene unclear. V was trimmed by 2 bases and J by 7 bases, leaving 11 bases between them. CDR3 size: 13 residues. In germline, CDR1 is MDHEN, CDR2 SYDVKM.

This clone was counted a single time. The gene calls are TRBV6-5 and TRBJ2-3, with 8 bases fitting TRBD2. V was pared by 6 bases and J by 0 bases, with 2 bases of the junction left unmatched. The CDR3 runs to 14 residues. Germline values: CDR1 MNHEY, CDR2 SVGAGI. CDR3 sequence reads: CASRASGSTDTQYF. The DNA for the CDR3 is TGTGCCAGCAGGGCTAGCGGGAGCACAGATACGCAGTATTTT.

V is TRBV19 and J is TRBJ1-4; 7 positions match TRBD1. This CDR3 has 14 amino acids. Unmatched junction bases numbered 8, after V lost 3 bases and J lost 10 bases. Germline V gene lookup returns CDR1 LNHDA and CDR2 SQIVND (reference sequence). DNA for the CDR3: TGTGCCAGTAGTATTAACGAGGGGGCGAGAAAACTGTTTTTT. This translates into CASSINEGARKLFF. The full variable domain, its missing parts supplied by reference TRBV19 and TRBJ1-4, is DGGITQSPKYLFRKEGQNVTLSCEQNLNHDAMYWYRQDPGQGLRLIYYSQIVNDFQKGDIAEGYSVSREKKESFPLTVTSAQKNPTAFYLCASSINEGARKLFFGSGTQLSVL.

The chain recombines TRBV3-1 (or the pseudogene TRBV3-2) with TRBJ2-7; no definite D call. CDR3 length: 13 residues. Germline V gives CDR1 LGHDT, CDR2 YNNKEL (reference sequence). Trimming removed 5 bases from V and 1 base from J, with 9 bases in between. The CDR3 loop is CASSFRSSYEQYF. The CDR3 DNA follows: TGTGCCAGCAGCTTCAGAAGTTCCTACGAGCAGTACTTC.

This rearrangement joins TRBV7-9 to TRBJ2-5, with D hard to call. This CDR3 spans 14 amino acids. Trimming stripped 2 bases from V and 1 base from J, with 8 bases between. CDR1 is SEHNR, CDR2 FQNEAQ, per germline (reference sequence). CDR3 nucleotide sequence: TGTGCCAGCAGCTTACTCCAGGCCCAAGAGACCCAGTACTTC. Its protein product is CASSLLQAQETQYF. Looking up the rest from reference TRBV7-9 and TRBJ2-5 gives the full variable domain: DTGVSQNPRHKITKRGQNVTFRCDPISEHNRLYWYRQTLGQGPEFLTYFQNEAQLEKSRLLSDRFSAERPKGSFSTLEIQRTEQGDSAMYLCASSLLQAQETQYFGPGTRLLVL.

This chain uses TRBV2 with TRBJ1-2, with D hard to call. V lost 8 bases and J lost 5, with 18 bases in between. Germline CDR1 SNHLY, CDR2 FYNNEI. This CDR3 is built from 14 residues. The CDR3 sequence: CASAQGPGRYGYTF. As DNA, the CDR3 is TGTGCCAGCGCCCAAGGACCGGGCCGGTATGGCTACACCTTC.

This rearrangement joins TRBV6-6 to TRBJ1-3; a weak D match, TRBD1 (5 bases). V gave up 5 bases and J gave up 0 bases, with 20 bases separating them. The length of the CDR3 is 18 residues. Germline V gene lookup returns CDR1 MNHNY and CDR2 SVGAGI (reference sequence). The CDR3 sequence: CASSLLGAGASSGNTIYF. For the CDR3, the DNA is TGTGCCAGCAGTCTATTAGGGGCCGGGGCGAGCTCTGGAAACACCATATATTTT.

This rearrangement joins TRBV7-2 to TRBJ1-2; 11 bases agree with TRBD1. The V gene's germline CDR1 is SGHTA and CDR2 FQGNSA. Trimming removed 5 bases from V and 8 bases from J; junction bases left unmatched: 10. The CDR3 is 15 amino acids. The CDR3 reads CASSQTSGTGGGYTF. As DNA, the CDR3 is TGTGCCAGCAGCCAAACATCCGGGACAGGGGGAGGCTACACCTTC.

In its sample, this clone was seen once. The chain uses TRBV24-1 and TRBJ2-5; no clear D. Trimming removed 3 bases from V and 3 bases from J, with 10 bases in between. This CDR3 has 14 residues. Germline loops: CDR1 KGHDR, CDR2 SFDVKD. CDR3 in amino acids: CATSDATEKETQYF. In nucleotides, the CDR3 is TGTGCCACCAGTGATGCCACAGAGAAAGAGACCCAGTACTTC.

The rearrangement joins TRBV29-1 to TRBJ1-6; tentative D call: TRBD1 (6 bases). Germline V gene sequence: CDR1 SQVTM, CDR2 ANQGSEA. The CDR3 contains 15 residues. Trimming cost V 7 bases and J 10 bases, with 23 bases left between them. CDR3 loop: CSANGAGAGPSPLHF. The CDR3 region has the DNA TGCAGCGCTAACGGTGCAGGGGCGGGCCCCTCACCCCTCCACTTT.

This clone appeared a single time. V usage is TRBV7-2 and J usage is TRBJ2-7, with TRBD2 identical over 10 bases. The length of the CDR3 is 14 residues. The V and J ends lost 5 bases and 2 bases, in that order; junction bases with no gene match: 3. The germline V gene encodes CDR1 SGHTA and CDR2 FQGNSA. The CDR3 DNA reads TGTGCCAGCAGCCGGACTAGCGGCCCCTACGAGCAGTACTTC. Translated: CASSRTSGPYEQYF.

A note on this clone: The same CDR3 also results from other DNA sequences found in this sample. CDR3 nucleotide sequence: TGTGCCACCAGCAGGGACGGTGGCAATGAGCAGTTCTTC. Translation: CATSRDGGNEQFF. The chain combines TRBV15 with TRBJ2-1; D unresolved. Germline V gene lookup returns CDR1 LNHNV and CDR2 YYDKDF (reference sequence). Trimming pared 3 bases from V and 6 bases from J, leaving 9 bases between. This CDR3 is built from 13 residues.